These 11 T cell receptor beta chains were sequenced from one sample in a study of CD8 T cells in ankylosing spondylitis. TCRdb analysed the 5' RACE reads with MiXCR anew, one entry per CDR3 protein. The sample includes fewer than 35,000 distinct CDR3 sequences, 30% seen only once; the top ten take over 40%. The sequenced sample consisted of synovial fluid, either unsorted or a sorted T cell fraction (not recorded which). The source of these receptors is a male donor with ankylosing spondylitis.

At least ten counts were recorded for this clonotype. The CDR3 region has the DNA TGCGCCAGCAGCCAAGAACCCGGGCTAGAAAAACTGTTTTTT. Its protein product is CASSQEPGLEKLFF. The J gene is TRBJ1-4, the V gene TRBV4-1; unclear D gene. The CDR3 contains 14 residues. From germline, CDR1 is MGHRA and CDR2 YSYEKL. V lost 0 bases to trimming and J lost 8 bases, with 10 bases between them.

Ten or more counts support this clonotype. The chain carries TRBV3-1 and TRBJ2-3; 14 nucleotides match TRBD2. In germline, CDR1 is LGHDT, CDR2 YNNKEL (reference sequence). The V gene end was trimmed by 3 bases and the J gene end by 0 bases; junction bases not matched to a gene: 5. The CDR3 has 18 residues. In DNA, the CDR3 is TGTGCCAGCAGCCAGTACGGGACTAGCGGGAGAAGCACAGATACGCAGTATTTT. This gives the protein CASSQYGTSGRSTDTQYF.

This clonotype has only a few counts. The V call is TRBV20-1, the J call TRBJ2-2, with D uncertain. Deletions cut 3 bases from V and 7 bases from J, with 15 bases between. The CDR3 runs to 14 residues. Germline CDR1 reads DFQATT; CDR2 reads SNEGSKA (reference sequence). DNA for the CDR3: TGCAGTGCTAGGGTCCTCGGCTTCGGCGGGGAGCTGTTTTTT. Its protein is CSARVLGFGGELFF.

This clonotype showed up many times. The chain combines TRBV12-3 or TRBV12-4 with TRBJ2-2, with D maybe TRBD2 (6 bases). The CDR3 runs 16 residues. The germline V and J ends were trimmed by 2 bases and 2 bases, with 12 bases remaining between them. CDR3 residues: CASSLRREYNTGELFF. CDR3 DNA: TGTGCCAGCAGTTTACGGAGGGAGTACAACACCGGGGAGCTGTTTTTT.

The gene calls are TRBV20-1 and TRBJ2-7; D is unresolved. This CDR3 spans 13 amino acids. Germline V gives CDR1 DFQATT, CDR2 SNEGSKA (reference sequence). Deletions cut 3 bases from V and 2 bases from J, with 11 bases between. The DNA of the CDR3 is TGCAGTGCTAGCGACGTAGTAACCTACGAGCAGTACTTC. Translated: CSASDVVTYEQYF.

This clonotype turned up a few times. V gene TRBV2 combines with J gene TRBJ2-7; D gene ambiguous. Looked up from germline, CDR1 is SNHLY and CDR2 is FYNNEI. With 3 bases removed from V and 0 bases from J, the gap between germline ends came to 3 bases. The CDR3 totals 12 residues. The CDR3 region is CASSDPSYEQYV. The CDR3 DNA follows: TGTGCCAGCAGTGACCCCTCCTACGAGCAGTACGTC.

The V and J genes are TRBV6-1 and TRBJ2-7; 7 bases map to TRBD1. Per the germline V gene, CDR1 is MNHNS and CDR2 is SASEGT. V gave up 1 base and J gave up 3 bases; unmatched junction bases: 6. CDR3 length: 15 amino acids. CDR3 loop: CASSEGDGTVYEQYV. CDR3 nucleotide sequence: TGTGCCAGCAGTGAAGGGGATGGGACAGTCTACGAGCAGTACGTC.

This clonotype occurred many times. V gene TRBV30 combines with J gene TRBJ1-1; weak D call: TRBD1 (5 bases). Per germline, CDR1 GTSNPN and CDR2 SVGIG (reference sequence). Trimming shortened V by 8 bases and J by 9 bases, and 19 bases separated the two germline ends. This CDR3 contains 12 residues. The CDR3 region is CAHTPQADKAFF. The CDR3, as DNA: TGTGCCCATACACCACAGGCTGACAAAGCTTTCTTT.

The genes are TRBV7-9 and TRBJ2-1; D gene ambiguous. The germline CDR1 and CDR2 sequences are SEHNR and FQNEAQ (reference sequence). V dropped 1 base and J dropped 9 bases, with 19 bases sitting between them. This CDR3 is built from 16 residues. The CDR3 here is CASSLVLDALAIEQFF. CDR3 bases: TGTGCCAGCAGCTTAGTATTGGACGCCCTCGCTATTGAGCAGTTCTTC.

V usage is TRBV5-1 and J usage is TRBJ2-1; either TRBD1 or TRBD2 may supply D (5 bases each). Trimming took 6 bases from V and 8 from J, leaving 21 bases between them. This CDR3 is 15 amino acids long. Germline CDR1 and CDR2: SGHRS and YFSETQ. The CDR3: CASKIRMGRLDEQFF. The CDR3 DNA reads as TGCGCCAGCAAGATTAGAATGGGACGTTTAGATGAGCAGTTCTTC.

This clonotype turned up a few times. The chain links TRBV2 to TRBJ1-1; 8 bases agree with TRBD1. V lost 10 bases to trimming and J lost 1 base; unmatched junction nucleotides: 5. This CDR3 has 13 residues. Germline V CDR1 and CDR2: SNHLY, FYNNEI. The CDR3 coding sequence is TGTGCCATCAGACAGGGGACGAACACTGAAGCTTTCTTT. Encoded protein: CAIRQGTNTEAFF. Filled out from reference TRBV2 and TRBJ1-1, the complete variable domain reads EPEVTQTPSHQVTQMGQEVILRCVPISNHLYFYWYRQILGQKVEFLVSFYNNEISEKSEIFDDQFSVERPDGSNFTLKIRSTKLEDSAMYFCAIRQGTNTEAFFGQGTRLTVV.